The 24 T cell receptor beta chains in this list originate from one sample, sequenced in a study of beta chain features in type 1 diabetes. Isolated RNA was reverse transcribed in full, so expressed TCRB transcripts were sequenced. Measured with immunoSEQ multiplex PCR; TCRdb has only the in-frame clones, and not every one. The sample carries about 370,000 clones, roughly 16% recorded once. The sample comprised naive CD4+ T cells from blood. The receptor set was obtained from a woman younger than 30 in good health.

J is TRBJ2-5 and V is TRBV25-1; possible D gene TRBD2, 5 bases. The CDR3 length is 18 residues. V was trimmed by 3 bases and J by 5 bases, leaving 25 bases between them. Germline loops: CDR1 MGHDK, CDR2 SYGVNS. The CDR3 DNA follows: TGTGCCAGCAGTGATGCAGGCCGGGGTGGCAGTACAAGGGAGACCCAGTACTTC. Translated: CASSDAGRGGSTRETQYF.

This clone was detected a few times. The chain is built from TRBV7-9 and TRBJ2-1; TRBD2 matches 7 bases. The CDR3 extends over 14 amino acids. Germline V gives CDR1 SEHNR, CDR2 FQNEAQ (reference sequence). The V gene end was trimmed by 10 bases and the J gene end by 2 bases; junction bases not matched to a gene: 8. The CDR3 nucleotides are TGTGCCACCCCCGAGGGAGGGACCTACAATGAGCAGTTCTTC. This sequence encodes CATPEGGTYNEQFF.

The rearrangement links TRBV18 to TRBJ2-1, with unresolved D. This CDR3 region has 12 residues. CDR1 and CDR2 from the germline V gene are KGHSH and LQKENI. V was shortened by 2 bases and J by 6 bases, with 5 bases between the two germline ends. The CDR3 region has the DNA TGTGCCAGCTCACCAAACAGCAATGAGCAGTTCTTC. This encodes CASSPNSNEQFF. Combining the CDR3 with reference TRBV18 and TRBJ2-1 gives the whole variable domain NAGVMQNPRHLVRRRGQEARLRCSPMKGHSHVYWYRQLPEEGLKFMVYLQKENIIDESGMPKERFSAEFPKEGPSILRIQQVVRGDSAAYFCASSPNSNEQFFGPGTRLTVL.

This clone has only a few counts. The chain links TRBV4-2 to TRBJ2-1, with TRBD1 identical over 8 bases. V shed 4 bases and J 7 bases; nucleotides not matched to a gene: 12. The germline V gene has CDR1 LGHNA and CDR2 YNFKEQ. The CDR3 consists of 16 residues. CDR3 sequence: CASSRTQDRVGNEQFF. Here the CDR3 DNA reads TGTGCCAGCAGCCGCACCCAGGACAGGGTGGGGAATGAGCAGTTCTTC.

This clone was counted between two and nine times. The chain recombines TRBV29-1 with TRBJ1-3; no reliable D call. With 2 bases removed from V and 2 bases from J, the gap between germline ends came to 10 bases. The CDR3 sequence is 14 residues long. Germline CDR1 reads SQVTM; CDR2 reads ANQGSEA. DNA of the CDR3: TGCAGCGTTGAACCGCCGGGAGCTGGAAACACCATATATTTT. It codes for CSVEPPGAGNTIYF.

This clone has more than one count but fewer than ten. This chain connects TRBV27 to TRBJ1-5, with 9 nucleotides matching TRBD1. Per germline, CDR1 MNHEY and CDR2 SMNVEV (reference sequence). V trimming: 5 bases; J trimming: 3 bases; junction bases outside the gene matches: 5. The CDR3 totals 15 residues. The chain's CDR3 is CASSPGTGNNQPQHF. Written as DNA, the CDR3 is TGTGCCAGCAGTCCCGGGACAGGGAACAATCAGCCCCAGCATTTT.

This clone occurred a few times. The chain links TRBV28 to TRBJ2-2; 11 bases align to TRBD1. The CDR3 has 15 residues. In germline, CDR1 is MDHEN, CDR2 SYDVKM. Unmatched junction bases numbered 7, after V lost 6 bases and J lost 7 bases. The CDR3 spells CASSHGQGAGGELFF. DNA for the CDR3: TGTGCCAGCAGCCATGGACAGGGGGCAGGCGGGGAGCTGTTTTTT.

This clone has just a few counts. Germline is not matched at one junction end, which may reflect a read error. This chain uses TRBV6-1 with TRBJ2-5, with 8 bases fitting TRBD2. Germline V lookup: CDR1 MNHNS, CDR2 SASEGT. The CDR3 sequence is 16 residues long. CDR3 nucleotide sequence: TGTGCCAGCAGGGAAGCTTTGGCGGGAGGAGGGGAGACCCAGTACTTC. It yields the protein CASREALAGGGETQYF.

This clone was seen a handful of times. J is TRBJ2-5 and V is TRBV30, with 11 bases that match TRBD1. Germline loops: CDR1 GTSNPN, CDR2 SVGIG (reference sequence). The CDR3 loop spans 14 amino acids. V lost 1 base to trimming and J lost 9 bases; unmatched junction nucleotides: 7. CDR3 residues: CAWSADRGPEAQYF. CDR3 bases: TGTGCCTGGAGTGCGGACAGGGGGCCTGAGGCCCAGTACTTC. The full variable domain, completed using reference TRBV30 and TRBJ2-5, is SQTIHQWPATLVQPVGSPLSLECTVEGTSNPNLYWYRQAAGRGLQLLFYSVGIGQISSEVPQNLSASRPQDRQFILSSKKLLLSDSGFYLCAWSADRGPEAQYFGPGTRLLVL.

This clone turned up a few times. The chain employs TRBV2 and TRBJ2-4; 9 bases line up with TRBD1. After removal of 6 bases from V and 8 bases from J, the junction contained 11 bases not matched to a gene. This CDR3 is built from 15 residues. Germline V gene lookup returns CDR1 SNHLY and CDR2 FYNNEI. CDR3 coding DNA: TGTGCCAGCAGCCCCCCGGGACAGGGAGCGGACATTCAGTACTTC. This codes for CASSPPGQGADIQYF.

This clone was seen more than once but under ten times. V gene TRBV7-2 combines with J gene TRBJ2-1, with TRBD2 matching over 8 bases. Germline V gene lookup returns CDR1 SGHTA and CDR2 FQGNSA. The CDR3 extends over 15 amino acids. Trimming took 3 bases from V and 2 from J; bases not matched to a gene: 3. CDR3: CASSFSGDTYNEQFF. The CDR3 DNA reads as TGTGCCAGCAGCTTTAGCGGGGATACCTACAATGAGCAGTTCTTC.

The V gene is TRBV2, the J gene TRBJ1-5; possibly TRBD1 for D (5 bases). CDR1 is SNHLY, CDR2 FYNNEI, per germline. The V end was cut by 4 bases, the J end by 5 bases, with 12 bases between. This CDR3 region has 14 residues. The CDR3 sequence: CASSVSRVDQPQHF. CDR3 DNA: TGTGCCAGCAGTGTGAGCAGGGTGGATCAGCCCCAGCATTTT.

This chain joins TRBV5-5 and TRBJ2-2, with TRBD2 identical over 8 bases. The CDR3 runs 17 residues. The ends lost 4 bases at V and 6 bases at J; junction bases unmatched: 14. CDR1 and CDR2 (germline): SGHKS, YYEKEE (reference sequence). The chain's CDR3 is CASSPLTSGSLPGELFF. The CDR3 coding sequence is TGTGCCAGCAGCCCCCTGACGAGCGGGAGTCTTCCCGGGGAGCTGTTTTTT.

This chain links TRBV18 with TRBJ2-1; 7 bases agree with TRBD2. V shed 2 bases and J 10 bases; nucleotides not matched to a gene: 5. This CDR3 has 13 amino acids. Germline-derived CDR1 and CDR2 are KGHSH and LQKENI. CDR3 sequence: CASSPGLVDEQFF. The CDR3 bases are TGTGCCAGCTCACCAGGACTAGTCGACGAGCAGTTCTTC.

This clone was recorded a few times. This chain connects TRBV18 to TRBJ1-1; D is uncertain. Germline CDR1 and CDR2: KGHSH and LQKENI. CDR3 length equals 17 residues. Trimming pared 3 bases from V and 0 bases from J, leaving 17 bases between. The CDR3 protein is CASSPVQSINLNTEAFF. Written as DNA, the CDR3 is TGTGCCAGCTCACCGGTCCAGTCGATTAACCTGAACACTGAAGCTTTCTTT.

The CDR3 loop reads CASSLAGTYEQYF. The CDR3, as DNA: TGTGCCAGCAGTCTAGCGGGAACCTACGAGCAGTACTTC. The chain links TRBV27 to TRBJ2-7, with 9 bases that match TRBD2. This CDR3 is 13 amino acids long. V gave up 5 bases and J gave up 2 bases; unmatched junction bases: 1. Germline lookup yields CDR1 MNHEY and CDR2 SMNVEV (reference sequence).

The CDR3 sequence is CASSGLAGGRHEQYF. CDR3 nucleotide sequence: TGCGCCAGCAGCGGACTAGCGGGAGGTCGCCACGAGCAGTACTTC. The rearrangement links TRBV4-3 to TRBJ2-7, with TRBD2 matching 14 bases. This CDR3 spans 15 amino acids. The germline V gene encodes CDR1 LGHNA and CDR2 YSLEER. The V and J ends lost 5 bases and 5 bases, in that order; junction bases with no gene match: 5.

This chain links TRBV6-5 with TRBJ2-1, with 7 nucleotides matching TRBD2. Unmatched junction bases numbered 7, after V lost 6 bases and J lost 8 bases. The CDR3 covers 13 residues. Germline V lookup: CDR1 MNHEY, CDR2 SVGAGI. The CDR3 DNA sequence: TGTGCCAGCAGCTACAGCGGGGTCCATGAGCAGTTCTTC. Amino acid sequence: CASSYSGVHEQFF.

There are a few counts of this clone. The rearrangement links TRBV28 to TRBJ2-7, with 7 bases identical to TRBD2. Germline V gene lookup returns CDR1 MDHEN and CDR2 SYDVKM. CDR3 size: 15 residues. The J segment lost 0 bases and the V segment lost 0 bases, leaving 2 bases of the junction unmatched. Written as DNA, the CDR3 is TGTGCCAGCAGTTTATGGGGAGGGCTCTCCTACGAGCAGTACTTC. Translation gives CASSLWGGLSYEQYF.

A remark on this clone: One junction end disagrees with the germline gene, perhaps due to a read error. The CDR3, as DNA: TGTGCCAGCTCCGGCGGGGCATCGAGCTTGGGTTTC. Protein: CASSGGASSLGF. The J gene is TRBJ2-7, the V gene TRBV7-9; tentatively, D is TRBD2 (6 bases). The CDR3 covers 12 residues. The germline CDR1 and CDR2 sequences are SEHNR and FQNEAQ (reference sequence).

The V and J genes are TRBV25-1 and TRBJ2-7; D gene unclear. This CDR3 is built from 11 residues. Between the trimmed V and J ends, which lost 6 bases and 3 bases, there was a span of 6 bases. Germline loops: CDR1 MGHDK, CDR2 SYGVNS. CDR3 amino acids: CASSQIYEQYF. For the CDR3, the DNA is TGTGCCAGCAGCCAGATCTACGAGCAGTACTTC.

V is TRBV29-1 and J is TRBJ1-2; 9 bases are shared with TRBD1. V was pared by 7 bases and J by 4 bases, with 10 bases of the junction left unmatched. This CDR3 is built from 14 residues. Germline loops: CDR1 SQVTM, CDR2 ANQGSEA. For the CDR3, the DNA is TGCAGCGCCAAGCTGCGGACAGGGGCCTATGGCTACACCTTC. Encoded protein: CSAKLRTGAYGYTF.

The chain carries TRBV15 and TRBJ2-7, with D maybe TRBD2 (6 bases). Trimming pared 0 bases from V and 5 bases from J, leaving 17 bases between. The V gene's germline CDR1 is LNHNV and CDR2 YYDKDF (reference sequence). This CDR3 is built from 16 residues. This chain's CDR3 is CATSRDLRGGADEQYF. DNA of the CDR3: TGTGCCACCAGCAGAGATCTGCGCGGAGGGGCAGACGAGCAGTACTTC.

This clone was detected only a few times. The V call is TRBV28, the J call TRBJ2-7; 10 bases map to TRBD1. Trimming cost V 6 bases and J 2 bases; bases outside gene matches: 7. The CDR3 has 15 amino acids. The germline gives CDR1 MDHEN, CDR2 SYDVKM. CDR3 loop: CASSTPGQGTYEQYF. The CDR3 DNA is TGTGCCAGCAGCACCCCGGGACAGGGGACCTACGAGCAGTACTTC.